This TCR beta chain is drawn from a study of identical twins. Points on this clonotype: One junction end does not reproduce the germline sequence, and a read error may be involved.

From the 5' RACE reads, TCRdb called clonotypes with MiXCR, one entry per CDR3 protein. Here the sample spans about 150,000 distinct CDR3 sequences, roughly 3.3% being singletons. Per the germline V gene, CDR1 is DFQATT and CDR2 is SNEGSKA (reference sequence). The CDR3 runs 14 residues. This chain connects TRBV20-1 to TRBJ1-5; 7 positions agree with TRBD1. The TCR sequence derives from a man aged 18 to 35 in good health. Sequencing used memory T cells sorted from blood. The CDR3 reads CSVQTGVMSQPHHF. CDR3 in DNA: TGCAGTGTTCAAACAGGGGTGATGAGTCAGCCCCATCATTTT.